What follows are 7 T cell receptor beta chains derived from one specimen sequenced in a study of blood T cell repertoires in COVID-19. Here immunoSEQ multiplex PCR was the method, and the copy in TCRdb shows in-frame clones only, minus some. Counted here are more than 350,000 clones, around 90% occurring once; the ten biggest clones make up 3%. Sequencing used peripheral blood. The receptors stem from a woman aged 25-40 years with COVID-19, enrolled during active disease.

This chain links TRBV13 with TRBJ1-1; 7 bases agree with TRBD1. The germline gives CDR1 PRHDT, CDR2 FYEKMQ (reference sequence). The V gene end was trimmed by 4 bases and the J gene end by 0 bases; junction bases not matched to a gene: 8. The CDR3 sequence is 16 residues long. The chain's CDR3 is CASSSRGIWLNTEAFF. In DNA, the CDR3 is TGTGCCAGCAGCTCCAGGGGGATATGGCTGAACACTGAAGCTTTCTTT. Supplemented by reference TRBV13 and TRBJ1-1, the full variable domain reads AAGVIQSPRHLIKEKRETATLKCYPIPRHDTVYWYQQGPGQDPQFLISFYEKMQSDKGSIPDRFSAQQFSDYHSELNMSSLELGDSALYFCASSSRGIWLNTEAFFGQGTRLTVV.

This clone was observed a single time. The chain links TRBV5-4 to TRBJ2-1; possibly TRBD2 for D (6 bases). Trimming pared 4 bases from V and 5 bases from J, leaving 13 bases between. The germline V gene has CDR1 SGHNT and CDR2 YYREEE (reference sequence). This CDR3 region has 14 residues. The CDR3 DNA is TGTGCCAGCAGCCCCCGACTAGGAAACAATGAGCAGTTCTTC. Its protein product is CASSPRLGNNEQFF.

The rearrangement links TRBV5-1 to TRBJ1-2, with 7 positions matching TRBD1. Germline-derived CDR1 and CDR2 are SGHRS and YFSETQ. V shed 5 bases, J shed 10 bases, and the junction held 20 bases outside the gene matches. The CDR3 length is 16 residues. CDR3: CASRYLPSGQTFDYTF. Written as DNA, the CDR3 is TGCGCCAGCAGGTATCTGCCGTCGGGACAGACTTTTGACTACACCTTC. The whole variable domain, filled in from reference TRBV5-1 and TRBJ1-2, reads KAGVTQTPRYLIKTRGQQVTLSCSPISGHRSVSWYQQTPGQGLQFLFEYFSETQRNKGNFPGRFSGRQFSNSRSEMNVSTLELGDSALYLCASRYLPSGQTFDYTFGSGTRLTVV.

The rearrangement joins TRBV19 to TRBJ1-1; 7 bases are a match to TRBD1. CDR3 size: 19 residues. Germline V lookup: CDR1 LNHDA, CDR2 SQIVND (reference sequence). After removal of 8 bases from V and 7 bases from J, the junction contained 28 bases not matched to a gene. DNA for the CDR3: TGTGCCAGTGGCGAGTCGGGACAGCAGCCAGGGGTCCCTTCGGGTGAAGCTTTCTTT. Translation: CASGESGQQPGVPSGEAFF.

The J gene is TRBJ2-7, the V gene TRBV27; maybe TRBD2 (6 bases). The germline CDR1 and CDR2 sequences are MNHEY and SMNVEV (reference sequence). V lost 11 bases, J lost 8 bases, and 16 bases lay in between. This CDR3 region has 11 residues. The CDR3 DNA follows: TGTGCCTACCGACGGGAGATTAAGCAGTACGTC. This translates into CAYRREIKQYV.

V gene TRBV19 combines with J gene TRBJ1-2; D is ambiguous. The CDR3 totals 16 residues. Germline V CDR1 and CDR2: LNHDA, SQIVND (reference sequence). V dropped 1 base and J dropped 0 bases, with 12 bases sitting between them. The CDR3 bases are TGTGCCAGTAGTATAGGACGCGGAATAGCTAACTATGGCTACACCTTC. It codes for CASSIGRGIANYGYTF.

The rearrangement joins TRBV4-1 to TRBJ2-5; TRBD2 matches 14 bases. The V gene end was trimmed by 4 bases and the J gene end by 5 bases; junction bases not matched to a gene: 6. The CDR3 extends over 16 amino acids. Germline values: CDR1 MGHRA, CDR2 YSYEKL. The CDR3 is CASSPGLAGGRETQYF. The CDR3, as DNA: TGCGCCAGCAGCCCCGGACTAGCGGGGGGCCGGGAGACCCAGTACTTC.